The 21 T cell receptor beta chains reported below all come from one sample, sequenced in a study of blood T cells in healthy people across ages. A J-beta primer mix and a sample-barcoded 5' primer were used in a second PCR of about 6 to 12 cycles. TCRdb recomputed calls from the 5' RACE reads with MiXCR, one row per CDR3 protein. The data contain over 1,200,000 distinct CDR3 sequences, roughly 60% of them singletons. What was sequenced was blood. The origin of the receptors is a man aged 18 to 35 in good health.

This clonotype has just a few counts. This chain connects TRBV20-1 to TRBJ2-7, with TRBD1 matching 9 bases. V shed 1 base and J 0 bases; nucleotides not matched to a gene: 4. CDR3 length equals 15 residues. From germline, CDR1 is DFQATT and CDR2 SNEGSKA (reference sequence). The CDR3 spells CSARAGTGTSYEQYF. CDR3 bases: TGCAGTGCTAGAGCGGGGACAGGGACCTCCTACGAGCAGTACTTC.

This chain uses TRBV6-5 with TRBJ2-1; 7 bases agree with TRBD2. Germline-derived CDR1 and CDR2 are MNHEY and SVGAGI. The V segment lost 2 bases and the J segment 6 bases; nucleotides outside the gene matches: 4. The CDR3 runs 14 residues. CDR3 loop: CASSYRGECNEQFF. CDR3 DNA sequence: TGTGCCAGCAGTTACCGGGGGGAGTGCAATGAGCAGTTCTTC.

In the case of this clonotype: With a much larger clone just one base away, this may be a read error. The rearrangement uses TRBV6-5 and TRBJ2-5; weak D call: TRBD2 (5 bases). The CDR3 sequence is 15 residues long. Germline V lookup: CDR1 MNHEY, CDR2 SVGAGI. The CDR3 loop reads CTSSYSDSNEETQYF. CDR3 coding DNA: TGTACCAGCAGTTACTCGGACTCAAATGAGGAGACCCAGTACTTC.

The gene calls are TRBV29-1 and TRBJ2-4; 9 bases fit TRBD2. Near its end, the DNA agrees better with TRBJ2-7, so the J call may be wrong. The CDR3 totals 14 residues. From germline, CDR1 is SQVTM and CDR2 ANQGSEA. The CDR3 DNA sequence: TGCAGCGTTGAACTAGCGGGATTCGCCTACGAGCAGTACTTC. Its translation: CSVELAGFAYEQYF.

J is TRBJ2-4 and V is TRBV2; 10 bases match TRBD1. The trim removed 11 bases at V and 3 bases at J, leaving 7 bases unmatched. This CDR3 is 14 amino acids long. Germline CDR1 SNHLY, CDR2 FYNNEI. CDR3 amino acids: CAGGGQGIKNIQYF. The CDR3 DNA reads TGTGCCGGGGGGGGACAGGGGATCAAAAACATTCAGTACTTC.

This rearrangement joins TRBV27 to TRBJ2-4; no definite D call. The DNA end lines up better with TRBJ2-7; the J call may be wrong. Germline V CDR1 and CDR2: MNHEY, SMNVEV (reference sequence). The CDR3 has 13 residues. DNA for the CDR3: TGTGCCAGCAGTCGTCATTTATACTACGAGCAGTACTTC. This gives the protein CASSRHLYYEQYF.

The rearrangement uses TRBV20-1 and TRBJ1-2; weak D call: TRBD1 (6 bases). Looked up from germline, CDR1 is DFQATT and CDR2 is SNEGSKA (reference sequence). CDR3 size: 11 residues. Trimming left V 3 bases short and J 7 bases short, with 9 bases between. The CDR3 region is CSARSGAGYTF. The CDR3, as DNA: TGCAGTGCTAGGTCAGGGGCTGGCTACACCTTC.

This clonotype came up a few times. J is TRBJ2-7 and V is TRBV20-1, with 7 nucleotides matching TRBD1. Germline CDR1 DFQATT, CDR2 SNEGSKA (reference sequence). The CDR3 has 14 residues. The trim removed 6 bases at V and 4 bases at J, leaving 12 bases unmatched. The CDR3 sequence is CSASEPGQRYEQYF. CDR3 DNA sequence: TGCAGTGCCTCCGAACCGGGACAGAGGTACGAGCAGTACTTC.

The chain has TRBV6-6 and TRBJ1-6; 12 positions match TRBD1. CDR1 MNHNY and CDR2 SVGAGI come from the germline V gene (reference sequence). CDR3 size: 16 residues. V was clipped by 2 bases and J by 9 bases; unmatched bases: 5. CDR3 protein: CASSYPGTGGSSPLHF. CDR3 coding DNA: TGTGCCAGCAGTTACCCCGGGACAGGGGGCAGTTCACCCCTCCACTTT.

The CDR3 region is CSLWGETQYF. CDR3 DNA: TGCAGCCTTTGGGGGGAGACCCAGTACTTC. The chain joins TRBV20-1 to TRBJ2-5; D assignment may be TRBD1 or TRBD2 (5 bases each). Germline V CDR1 and CDR2: DFQATT, SNEGSKA (reference sequence). The CDR3 sequence is 10 residues long.

The CDR3 spells CASRTGTGYFNEQFF. The CDR3 DNA reads as TGTGCCAGCAGAACCGGGACAGGGTATTTCAATGAGCAGTTCTTC. The chain recombines TRBV6-1 with TRBJ2-1; 9 bases are shared with TRBD1. This CDR3 has 15 amino acids. The V and J ends lost 6 bases and 6 bases, in that order; junction bases with no gene match: 9. The V gene's germline CDR1 is MNHNS and CDR2 SASEGT.

In regard to this clonotype: At one end, the junction sequence differs from germline, possibly due to a read error. The rearrangement joins TRBV4-1 to TRBJ1-5, with 7 nucleotides matching TRBD1. This CDR3 spans 15 amino acids. Per germline, CDR1 MGHRA and CDR2 YSYEKL. The CDR3 DNA is TGCGCCAGCAGCCCTCGGACAGGCCCTAATCAGCCCCGGCATTTT. Amino acid sequence: CASSPRTGPNQPRHF.

This clonotype was observed a single time. The chain joins TRBV5-4 to TRBJ2-1; a possible D gene is TRBD2 (6 bases). The CDR3 is made up of 12 amino acids. Germline V gives CDR1 SGHNT, CDR2 YYREEE (reference sequence). V was clipped by 0 bases and J by 15 bases, with 13 bases between them. CDR3 nucleotides: TGTGCCAGCAGCTTGGCCTGGGGGGTTCGGTTCTTC. Amino acid sequence: CASSLAWGVRFF.

V is TRBV4-1 and J is TRBJ1-5; 9 nucleotides line up with TRBD1. The CDR3 is 14 amino acids. Per the germline V gene, CDR1 is MGHRA and CDR2 is YSYEKL. V dropped 4 bases and J dropped 7; count of bases not matched to a gene: 5. The CDR3 is CASSPGTGMQPQHF. DNA of the CDR3: TGCGCCAGCAGCCCCGGGACAGGGATGCAGCCCCAGCATTTT.

This chain joins TRBV27 and TRBJ2-4; a possible D gene is TRBD1 (6 bases). The DNA end is more similar to TRBJ2-7, so the J call may be wrong. The CDR3 loop spans 13 amino acids. CDR1 and CDR2 (germline): MNHEY, SMNVEV (reference sequence). The CDR3 DNA follows: TGTGCCAGCAGTTTACGGCAGGGGCACGAGCAGTACTTC. It yields the protein CASSLRQGHEQYF.

There are a few counts of this clonotype. This chain uses TRBV4-2 with TRBJ1-2; 7 nucleotides line up with TRBD1. CDR1 LGHNA and CDR2 YNFKEQ come from the germline V gene. V was pared by 3 bases and J by 7 bases, with 5 bases of the junction left unmatched. The CDR3 runs 13 residues. As DNA, the CDR3 is TGTGCCAGCAGCCATGACAGGGCTGGTGGCTACACCTTC. It translates to CASSHDRAGGYTF.

The chain is built from TRBV9 and TRBJ2-3, with TRBD2 identical over 9 bases. The CDR3 spans 15 residues. V lost 2 bases and J lost 4; bases outside the gene matches: 5. Looked up from germline, CDR1 is SGDLS and CDR2 is YYNGEE. The DNA of the CDR3 is TGTGCCAGCAGCGTCGGCGGGAGGGGATCAGATACGCAGTATTTT. Protein: CASSVGGRGSDTQYF.

There are a few counts of this clonotype. V gene TRBV11-2 combines with J gene TRBJ2-7; the D is unclear. CDR1 is SGHAT, CDR2 FQNNGV, per germline. The V end was cut by 1 base, the J end by 4 bases, with 20 bases between. The CDR3 spans 17 residues. The CDR3 here is CASSLGTWASKKYEQYF. CDR3 nucleotide sequence: TGTGCCAGCAGCTTAGGCACCTGGGCCAGTAAAAAATACGAGCAGTACTTC.

V gene TRBV7-2 combines with J gene TRBJ1-6; TRBD1 might be the D (5 bases). Germline-derived CDR1 and CDR2 are SGHTA and FQGNSA. Between the trimmed V and J ends, which lost 5 bases and 9 bases, there was a span of 14 bases. CDR3 length: 14 amino acids. The CDR3 reads CASSDWDVASPLHF. The DNA of the CDR3 is TGTGCCAGCAGCGATTGGGACGTCGCTTCACCCCTCCACTTT.

Concerning this clonotype: One junction end does not reproduce the germline sequence, and a read error may be involved. The CDR3 reads CASRPLGGGPNYGYTF. CDR3 coding DNA: TGCGCCAGCCGCCCTCTTGGCGGGGGGCCTAATTATGGCTACACCTTC. The chain recombines TRBV4-1 with TRBJ1-2, with a possible D match to TRBD1 (6 bases). From germline, CDR1 is MGHRA and CDR2 YSYEKL. CDR3 length: 16 amino acids.

This sequence joins TRBV20-1 and TRBJ2-2; 7 nucleotides agree with TRBD1. This CDR3 spans 16 amino acids. Germline V lookup: CDR1 DFQATT, CDR2 SNEGSKA (reference sequence). The trim removed 6 bases at V and 0 bases at J, leaving 10 bases unmatched. CDR3 in amino acids: CSAIPRGGSNTGELFF. Here the CDR3 DNA reads TGCAGTGCGATTCCTCGAGGGGGCTCGAACACCGGGGAGCTGTTTTTT.